This T cell receptor beta chain was identified during a study of response to subunit inactivated influenza vaccine. Study-level findings and limits: Seasonal influenza vaccination, on each occasion, was suggested by the authors to recruit few new T cells.

The CDR3 is 11 residues long. Germline V lookup: CDR1 SEHNR, CDR2 FQNEAQ (reference sequence). The V and J ends lost 3 bases and 6 bases respectively, with 4 bases between them. This clonotype was recorded at least ten times. As yet, its antigen is unknown. TCRdb fed the RT-PCR reads into MiXCR, producing one record per CDR3 protein. Of hundreds of thousands of distinct CDR3 sequences in the sample, about 25% are singletons; the top ten hold under 2.5%. The chain is built from TRBV7-9 and TRBJ2-3; D gene ambiguous. This material consisted of CD4+ T cells sorted from PBMCs, taken more than 4 days after vaccination. This TCR came from a man aged 45-60 years who received an inactivated influenza vaccine. The CDR3 bases are TGTGCCAGCAGCTTGATTGATACGCAGTATTTT. It codes for CASSLIDTQYF.